These 20 T cell receptor beta chains were all obtained from the same sample, sequenced in a study of T cells in Graves' hyperthyroidism and ophthalmopathy. Regions amplified from RNA transcripts were the TCR beta CDR3 regions. HTBI primers were used for first-round RT-PCR of the TCR CDR3. TCRdb analysed the multiplex PCR reads with MiXCR anew, one entry per CDR3 protein. This sample yields about 560,000 distinct CDR3 sequences, of which around 16% are seen a single time; 6.5% to 8% belongs to the top ten. Sequenced: blood. These TCRs come from a young woman with Graves' hyperthyroidism.

Comments on this clonotype: A junction end diverges from the germline sequence, so it may reflect a read error. The rearrangement joins TRBV28 to TRBJ2-2; D is possibly TRBD2 (6 bases). CDR1 MDHEN and CDR2 SYDVKM come from the germline V gene. The CDR3 has 16 residues. This chain's CDR3 is CASSLPRGVNTGGLFF. CDR3 DNA sequence: TGTGCCAGCAGCCTCCCCCGTGGGGTCAACACCGGGGGGCTGTTTTTT.

This clonotype occurred a few times. The chain employs TRBV6-4 and TRBJ2-2, with TRBD2 matching 12 bases. CDR1 and CDR2 from the germline V gene are MRHNA and SNTAGT. V was clipped by 2 bases and J by 4 bases; unmatched bases: 2. This CDR3 contains 16 residues. The CDR3, as DNA: TGTGCCAGCAGTGACAAGGGACTAGCGGGCACCGGGGAGCTGTTTTTT. Residues: CASSDKGLAGTGELFF.

This clonotype was seen only a few times. V gene TRBV18 combines with J gene TRBJ2-2, with 9 bases fitting TRBD2. The V gene's germline CDR1 is KGHSH and CDR2 LQKENI. The CDR3 is 17 amino acids. After removal of 3 bases from V and 0 bases from J, the junction contained 5 bases not matched to a gene. The CDR3 nucleotides read TGTGCCAGCTCACCGACGACTAGCGGTACGAACACCGGGGAGCTGTTTTTT. The encoded protein is CASSPTTSGTNTGELFF.

V gene TRBV4-3 combines with J gene TRBJ2-7; either TRBD1 or TRBD2 may supply D (5 bases each). Germline CDR1 LGHNA, CDR2 YSLEER. The CDR3 loop spans 16 amino acids. V gave up 0 bases and J gave up 0 bases, with 12 bases separating them. This chain's CDR3 is CASSQDWPGPSYEQYF. As DNA, the CDR3 is TGCGCCAGCAGCCAAGATTGGCCGGGACCCTCCTACGAGCAGTACTTC.

In its sample, this clonotype was seen many times. This chain links TRBV28 with TRBJ1-6; 7 nucleotides align to TRBD1. The CDR3 is 18 residues long. The ends lost 2 bases at V and 5 bases at J; junction bases unmatched: 12. The germline gives CDR1 MDHEN, CDR2 SYDVKM. The DNA for the CDR3 is TGTGCCAGCAGTTTAACCAGTCCAGGGGGAACGAATAATTCACCCCTCCACTTT. Encoded protein: CASSLTSPGGTNNSPLHF. The full variable domain, in which reference TRBV28 and TRBJ1-6 provide the parts outside the CDR3, is DVKVTQSSRYLVKRTGEKVFLECVQDMDHENMFWYRQDPGLGLRLIYFSYDVKMKEKGDIPEGYSVSREKKERFSLILESASTNQTSMYLCASSLTSPGGTNNSPLHFGNGTRLTVT.

In this sample, this clonotype turned up a few times. The J gene is TRBJ1-4, the V gene TRBV7-9, with 7 bases matching TRBD1. The V and J ends lost 5 bases and 5 bases, in that order; junction bases with no gene match: 5. Germline V gene lookup returns CDR1 SEHNR and CDR2 FQNEAQ (reference sequence). The CDR3 is made up of 14 amino acids. The CDR3 coding sequence is TGTGCCAGCAGCGTAGGGACAGACAATGAAAAACTGTTTTTT. Translated: CASSVGTDNEKLFF.

This clonotype appeared many times. The gene calls are TRBV3-1 and TRBJ2-3; possibly TRBD1 for D (6 bases). V dropped 2 bases and J dropped 2 bases, with 14 bases sitting between them. The germline gives CDR1 LGHDT, CDR2 YNNKEL (reference sequence). The CDR3 totals 16 residues. The CDR3: CASSQHTGLSTDTQYF. The DNA for the CDR3 is TGTGCCAGCAGCCAACATACAGGGTTATCCACAGATACGCAGTATTTT.

The genes are TRBV7-8 and TRBJ2-1; no clear D gene. Germline values: CDR1 SGHVS, CDR2 FQNEAQ. The V and J ends lost 5 bases and 4 bases respectively, with 12 bases between them. This CDR3 is built from 14 residues. The DNA for the CDR3 is TGTGCCAGCAGCCCGATGGGTGGGTACAATGAGCAGTTCTTC. Its translation: CASSPMGGYNEQFF.

This clonotype has ten or more counts. The chain has TRBV27 and TRBJ1-4, with D perhaps matching TRBD1 (5 bases). The CDR3 is 16 residues long. Between the trimmed V and J ends, which lost 4 bases and 8 bases, there was a span of 20 bases. Germline values: CDR1 MNHEY, CDR2 SMNVEV (reference sequence). The CDR3 DNA is TGTGCCAGCAGTTCCCTGAGGGGCCTGGAGAGGGAAAAACTGTTTTTT. This translates into CASSSLRGLEREKLFF.

The rearrangement links TRBV19 to TRBJ1-6; 10 bases are a match to TRBD1. Germline values: CDR1 LNHDA, CDR2 SQIVND (reference sequence). The ends lost 9 bases at V and 7 bases at J; junction bases unmatched: 6. This CDR3 is 14 amino acids long. CDR3 protein: CASKGTGENSPLHF. CDR3 bases: TGTGCCAGCAAGGGGACAGGGGAAAATTCACCCCTCCACTTT.

This chain links TRBV7-6 with TRBJ1-4, with D possibly matching TRBD1 (5 bases). The CDR3 has 15 amino acids. The germline gives CDR1 SGHVS, CDR2 FNYEAQ. V dropped 0 bases and J dropped 7 bases, with 12 bases sitting between them. CDR3 residues: CASSLAGERGEKLFF. As DNA, the CDR3 is TGTGCCAGCAGCTTAGCGGGGGAGAGGGGTGAAAAACTGTTTTTT.

V usage is TRBV19 and J usage is TRBJ2-7; tentative D call: TRBD1 (5 bases). CDR3 size: 17 residues. Trimming stripped 3 bases from V and 2 bases from J, with 20 bases between. CDR1 is LNHDA, CDR2 SQIVND, per germline (reference sequence). Here the CDR3 DNA reads TGTGCCAGTAGTATCCTCCCACCAAGCCAGGGCCCCTACGAGCAGTACTTC. Residues: CASSILPPSQGPYEQYF.

This clonotype was observed a handful of times. V and J are TRBV6-1 and TRBJ2-7; perhaps TRBD2 as D (5 bases). CDR1 and CDR2 (germline): MNHNS, SASEGT. Between the trimmed V and J ends, which lost 6 bases and 2 bases, there was a span of 17 bases. CDR3 length: 15 residues. The DNA of the CDR3 is TGTGCCAGCAGCCTGACCGGACTTCTAACCTACGAGCAGTACTTC. Translating gives CASSLTGLLTYEQYF.

Worth noting for this clonotype: The junction and the germline gene differ at one end; a read error may be behind it. This rearrangement joins TRBV27 to TRBJ2-2; the D gene is possibly TRBD2 (6 bases). The germline V gene has CDR1 MNHEY and CDR2 SMNVEV (reference sequence). The CDR3 has 14 residues. CDR3 bases: TGTGCCAGCAGTTTAGGCGGGAACACCGGGGAGATGTTTTTT. This gives the protein CASSLGGNTGEMFF.

There are many counts of this clonotype. The chain is built from TRBV28 and TRBJ2-3, with D possibly being TRBD2 (6 bases). This CDR3 has 14 residues. Germline CDR1 MDHEN, CDR2 SYDVKM. The V gene lost 6 bases and the J gene lost 3 bases, with 13 bases spanning the gap. The CDR3 spells CASSPGTLTDTQYF. CDR3 sequence (DNA): TGTGCCAGCAGCCCCGGGACTCTGACAGATACGCAGTATTTT.

J is TRBJ2-7 and V is TRBV7-2; 11 bases are a match to TRBD2. This CDR3 region has 19 residues. Unmatched junction bases numbered 20, after V lost 5 bases and J lost 5 bases. Germline CDR1 is SGHTA and CDR2 is FQGNSA. As DNA, the CDR3 is TGTGCCAGCAGCGTCCCGGGGCCGCTTACTAGCGGGAGTGGGCACGAGCAGTACTTC. Protein sequence: CASSVPGPLTSGSGHEQYF.

The table lists this clonotype with many counts. The rearrangement links TRBV20-1 to TRBJ2-3; D ambiguous. This CDR3 has 12 amino acids. CDR1 DFQATT and CDR2 SNEGSKA come from the germline V gene (reference sequence). V was cut by 1 base and J by 4 bases, with 6 bases left in between. The CDR3 sequence is CSARVTPDTQYF. The CDR3 DNA follows: TGCAGTGCTAGAGTGACCCCAGATACGCAGTATTTT.

This clonotype was detected many times. The rearrangement uses TRBV7-2 and TRBJ2-1; unclear D gene. Trimming removed 1 base at V and 2 bases at J, with 9 bases between. Per germline, CDR1 SGHTA and CDR2 FQGNSA. The CDR3 has 15 residues. CDR3 DNA sequence: TGTGCCAGCAGCTTAGTTGCGGCACCCTACAATGAGCAGTTCTTC. It yields the protein CASSLVAAPYNEQFF. The full variable domain, rest sourced from reference TRBV7-2 and TRBJ2-1, is GAGVSQSPSNKVTEKGKDVELRCDPISGHTALYWYRQSLGQGLEFLIYFQGNSAPDKSGLPSDRFSAERTGGSVSTLTIQRTQQEDSAVYLCASSLVAAPYNEQFFGPGTRLTVL.

This clonotype occurred many times. In DNA form, the CDR3 reads TGCAGCGTTCCTAAGATCCAGGGAACTTATGGCTACACCTTC. As protein: CSVPKIQGTYGYTF. The rearrangement uses TRBV29-1 and TRBJ1-2; perhaps TRBD1 as D (5 bases). Trimming stripped 5 bases from V and 5 bases from J, with 18 bases between. Germline values: CDR1 SQVTM, CDR2 ANQGSEA. The CDR3 is 14 residues long.

This clonotype came up a few times. The chain links TRBV7-2 to TRBJ2-5, with D perhaps matching TRBD2 (6 bases). CDR3 length: 14 residues. From germline, CDR1 is SGHTA and CDR2 FQGNSA. Between the trimmed V and J ends, which lost 2 bases and 5 bases, there was a span of 12 bases. CDR3 protein: CASSLLAGRETQYF. The CDR3, as DNA: TGTGCCAGCAGCTTACTGGCGGGGCGGGAGACCCAGTACTTC.